This record concerns one T cell receptor beta chain sequence. Its antigen target is currently unknown. Nothing much larger sits one base from this clone, and base qualities are not available. The sample originates from a study of early stage breast cancer tumors (dated by TCRdb to the late 2010s). Notes on the research overall: Of the roughly 17 invasive breast tumors, about a dozen were found to be estrogen receptor-positive, progesterone receptor-positive and HER2-negative. Of the approximately 12 ER+/PR+/HER2- tumors, eight were classified as invasive ductal carcinomas and four as invasive lobular carcinomas. The average read coverage per sample was about 10-fold. The samples as a whole yielded a few million detected templates, corresponding to about 1 million unique clonotypes.

Summary of the overall study and its limitations: Bulk genomic DNA sequencing of unsorted cells missed chain pairing and functional markers such as CD4, CD8 and FOXP3. Greater similarity was observed between blood and normal breast repertoires than between blood and tumor repertoires, and tumor was distinguished from normal in about 90% of the 16 patients when each tissue was compared with blood. Enriched TCRB sequences shared across patients were mostly commonly generated sequences, unlikely to play an important role in the tumor microenvironment. The small cohort size prevented analysis by tumor subtype. Compared with adjacent normal breast tissue, tumors had about 2.5-fold higher T cell density and higher clonality.

Every sample was amplified as two independent genomic DNA replicates, using roughly 0.45 ug for blood and approximately 1.5 ug for tumor or normal breast. Following the manufacturer's instructions, the ImmunoSeq Intro kit was used to carry out TCRB sequencing on genomic DNA. The multiplex PCR ran for 30 to 40 cycles using proprietary primers and spike-in control sequences for absolute quantification. An 87-bp fragment spanning the CDR3 and flanking V and J genes was sequenced with single-end 150-bp reads. Each lane of an Illumina MiSeq using version 3.0 chemistry carried seven multiplexed samples, with two replicates per sample. Processing in the source paper ran as follows. Raw data were processed with the vendor's proprietary pipeline, and both replicates were merged into a single result per sample. A clonotype was defined as productive rearrangements that share the same V-gene family, CDR3 amino acid sequence and J-gene segment. To compute clonality, the normalized Shannon entropy (Pielou evenness) of TCRB abundances was subtracted from 1. T cell density was estimated as total templates divided by the number of input cells, with the number of input cells inferred from the DNA input amount. Recon with default parameters was used to estimate total repertoire diversity and clonality. Clonotypes with over 0.1% abundance in tumor and at least 32-fold higher abundance in tumor than in normal breast were defined as tumor-enriched. In its TCRdb copy, this immuneACCESS table keeps in-frame sequences only and misses some clones. Where compared with another copy, unresolved V genes explain less than half of these, and the others have no known cause. V, J and clone size were drawn from that table, and D and trimming were deduced from the DNA. The sample contains tens of thousands of clones, over 70% of them found a single time. The ten largest clones add up to around 4.6% of the sample.

The CDR3 has 14 amino acids, counting the end cysteine and phenylalanine. Of all the DNA, just the CDR3 is kept, 42 bases in frame from base 1. From the germline V gene, CDR1 is SGHTA and CDR2 is FQGTGA. The trim is 5 bases for V and 2 bases for J, with a gap of 13 bases between the germline ends. The study profiled bulk TCR beta-chain repertoires in matched peripheral blood, tumor and adjacent normal breast tissue taken from approximately 15 patients with early-stage breast cancer. Before surgery, whole blood (about 5-10 mL) was collected into EDTA tubes and processed within 2 hours. Ficoll-Paque centrifugation in SepMate-50 tubes was used to isolate peripheral blood mononuclear cells. PBMCs were cryopreserved in aliquots of roughly 1.9 to 4 million cells in roughly 90% FBS with about 10% DMSO and kept in liquid nitrogen. Genomic DNA was extracted with the Qiagen AllPrep DNA/RNA Mini kit.

The chain uses TRBV7-3 and TRBJ2-7; TRBD2 might be the D gene, on 5 matching bases. The TCR comes from a person aged 40 to 50 with breast cancer. Material for sequencing was blood. The nucleotide sequence reads TGTGCCAGCAGCCCTTCTGGCGGGCCCTACGAGCAGTACTTC. This gives the protein CASSPSGGPYEQYF.